One and the same sample provided the 20 T cell receptor beta chains below, sequenced in a study of cytomegalovirus exposure and HLA in healthy donors. PCR employed 60 Vbeta and 13 Jbeta primers. The protocol was immunoSEQ multiplex PCR, while the TCRdb copy is restricted to in-frame clones and leaves out a portion. The top ten clones hold 2% to 2.5% of a sample with about 88,000 clones, about 87% of them seen once. Sequenced: PBMCs. These receptors all stem from a man between 18 and 29 years old in good health and CMV-seronegative.

This chain links TRBV7-2 with TRBJ1-5; D not certain. Germline assignment: CDR1 SGHTA and CDR2 FQGNSA. The ends were cut back, 2 bases at V and 4 bases at J, with 9 bases in the middle. This CDR3 is built from 14 residues. The CDR3, as DNA: TGTGCCAGCAGCTTATTTTCGGGGAATCAGCCCCAGCATTTT. This codes for CASSLFSGNQPQHF.

The chain is built from TRBV7-9 and TRBJ2-7, with 10 bases lining up with TRBD1. V trimming: 3 bases; J trimming: 9 bases; junction bases outside the gene matches: 8. The CDR3 contains 14 residues. Per the germline V gene, CDR1 is SEHNR and CDR2 is FQNEAQ (reference sequence). CDR3 protein: CASSFGTGVSRQYF. CDR3 sequence (DNA): TGTGCCAGCAGCTTCGGGACAGGGGTCTCTAGGCAGTACTTC. Variable domain in full (rest from reference TRBV7-9 and TRBJ2-7): DTGVSQNPRHKITKRGQNVTFRCDPISEHNRLYWYRQTLGQGPEFLTYFQNEAQLEKSRLLSDRFSAERPKGSFSTLEIQRTEQGDSAMYLCASSFGTGVSRQYFGPGTRLTVT.

The chain couples TRBV25-1 to TRBJ1-5; D perhaps matches TRBD1 (5 bases). This CDR3 has 14 amino acids. Per the germline V gene, CDR1 is MGHDK and CDR2 is SYGVNS. V lost 2 bases and J 5 bases, leaving 10 bases between the germline ends. This CDR3 is CASSEAGLHQPQHF. The CDR3 nucleotides are TGTGCCAGCAGTGAAGCAGGGCTCCATCAGCCCCAGCATTTT.

In this sample, this clone turned up a few times. The chain has TRBV5-1 and TRBJ2-1; perhaps TRBD1 as D (6 bases). Germline CDR1 is SGHRS and CDR2 is YFSETQ. Trimming stripped 4 bases from V and 9 bases from J, with 14 bases between. This CDR3 is 13 amino acids long. The CDR3 bases are TGCGCCAGCAGCCCGGACAGTAGTGGTGAGCAGTTCTTC. It specifies CASSPDSSGEQFF. Full variable domain (remainder filled in from reference TRBV5-1 and TRBJ2-1): KAGVTQTPRYLIKTRGQQVTLSCSPISGHRSVSWYQQTPGQGLQFLFEYFSETQRNKGNFPGRFSGRQFSNSRSEMNVSTLELGDSALYLCASSPDSSGEQFFGPGTRLTVL.

This clone was observed a few times. This chain links TRBV27 with TRBJ1-5; 8 bases line up with TRBD1. The CDR3 covers 17 residues. Per the germline V gene, CDR1 is MNHEY and CDR2 is SMNVEV (reference sequence). The junction had 9 bases not matched to a gene; V was cut back by 5 bases and J by 0 bases. The CDR3 DNA follows: TGTGCCAGCAGTCCTCCCCGGGACAGGCATAGCAATCAGCCCCAGCATTTT. Translating gives CASSPPRDRHSNQPQHF.

V gene TRBV25-1 combines with J gene TRBJ2-2; TRBD2 agrees at 14 bases. Germline CDR1 reads MGHDK; CDR2 reads SYGVNS. After removal of 2 bases from V and 5 bases from J, the junction contained 7 bases not matched to a gene. CDR3 length: 18 amino acids. DNA for the CDR3: TGTGCCAGCAGTGAAGGACTAGCGGGAGGAATTGGTACCGGGGAGCTGTTTTTT. It codes for CASSEGLAGGIGTGELFF.

The chain uses TRBV20-1 and TRBJ1-5, with D tentatively TRBD1 (6 bases). Germline V lookup: CDR1 DFQATT, CDR2 SNEGSKA (reference sequence). The CDR3 extends over 11 amino acids. The germline V and J ends were trimmed by 6 bases and 7 bases, with 10 bases remaining between them. CDR3 loop: CSALQGQPQHF. CDR3 nucleotide sequence: TGCAGTGCCCTACAGGGCCAGCCCCAGCATTTT.

The V gene is TRBV7-8, the J gene TRBJ1-2; D gene uncertain. The CDR3 extends over 15 amino acids. With 2 bases removed from V and 0 bases from J, the gap between germline ends came to 10 bases. Germline CDR1 SGHVS, CDR2 FQNEAQ. CDR3 amino acids: CASSLLGRANYGYTF. The CDR3 DNA reads as TGTGCCAGCAGCTTATTGGGCCGTGCTAACTATGGCTACACCTTC.

The V and J genes are TRBV5-4 and TRBJ2-5, with 14 positions matching TRBD2. The assigned J gene may be wrong: the sequence end matches TRBJ2-7 better. Germline V gene sequence: CDR1 SGHNT, CDR2 YYREEE (reference sequence). This CDR3 region has 15 residues. This chain's CDR3 is CASSQGLAGVYEQYF. CDR3 in DNA: TGTGCCAGCAGCCAGGGACTAGCGGGAGTCTACGAGCAGTACTTC.

DNA for the CDR3: TGTGCCAGCAGCCACGGGCGGCACCAGGGGCAGACTGAAGCTTTCTTT. Translated: CASSHGRHQGQTEAFF. V gene TRBV4-2 combines with J gene TRBJ1-1, with D possibly matching TRBD1 (6 bases). The CDR3 has 16 residues. The V and J ends lost 3 bases and 5 bases respectively, with 19 bases between them. CDR1 is LGHNA, CDR2 YNFKEQ, per germline.

The gene calls are TRBV5-1 and TRBJ1-4; possible D gene TRBD1, 6 bases. From germline, CDR1 is SGHRS and CDR2 YFSETQ. The CDR3 extends over 14 amino acids. V gave up 0 bases and J gave up 7 bases, with 10 bases separating them. CDR3 loop: CASSLEAGVEKLFF. CDR3 sequence (DNA): TGCGCCAGCAGCTTGGAGGCAGGGGTTGAAAAACTGTTTTTT.

The sample holds a few counts of this clone. The CDR3 bases are TGTGCCAGCAGTTTAACCGGGACAGGGGCCTTATACAATGAGCAGTTCTTC. Translation gives CASSLTGTGALYNEQFF. The rearrangement uses TRBV27 and TRBJ2-1; the match to TRBD1 covers 10 bases. CDR3 length: 17 residues. Trimming cost V 2 bases and J 4 bases; bases outside gene matches: 8. Germline-derived CDR1 and CDR2 are MNHEY and SMNVEV (reference sequence).

The chain has TRBV10-3 and TRBJ1-3; perhaps TRBD1 as D (6 bases). The CDR3 loop spans 16 amino acids. With 6 bases removed from V and 4 bases from J, the gap between germline ends came to 19 bases. Germline V lookup: CDR1 ENHRY, CDR2 SYGVKD. Here the CDR3 reads CAIRADSLRSGNTIYF. The CDR3 DNA reads as TGTGCCATCAGGGCGGACAGCCTTCGTAGCGGAAACACCATATATTTT.

This chain uses TRBV29-1 with TRBJ1-1, with TRBD1 as a possible D gene (5 bases). CDR1 and CDR2 from the germline V gene are SQVTM and ANQGSEA. The germline V and J ends were trimmed by 6 bases and 6 bases, with 17 bases remaining between them. The CDR3 extends over 13 amino acids. The DNA of the CDR3 is TGCAGCGTCGACGCTCAGGGATTTGCTGAAGCTTTCTTT. Protein sequence: CSVDAQGFAEAFF.

The rearrangement links TRBV5-4 to TRBJ2-7, with 11 bases fitting TRBD2. Germline V CDR1 and CDR2: SGHNT, YYREEE (reference sequence). The junction had 13 bases not matched to a gene; V was cut back by 2 bases and J by 3 bases. This CDR3 is 18 amino acids long. CDR3 nucleotides: TGTGCCAGCAGCTTACCCCTAGGGACTAGCGGTCAGGACTACGAGCAGTACTTC. This translates into CASSLPLGTSGQDYEQYF.

The genes are TRBV10-3 and TRBJ1-5, with D perhaps TRBD1 (5 bases). Germline V gene sequence: CDR1 ENHRY, CDR2 SYGVKD. The CDR3 spans 12 residues. The V gene lost 6 bases and the J gene lost 7 bases, with 10 bases spanning the gap. This chain's CDR3 is CAISPPGQPQHF. The CDR3 DNA sequence: TGTGCCATCAGCCCCCCAGGGCAGCCCCAGCATTTT.

The V call is TRBV7-6, the J call TRBJ2-1, with D uncertain. The CDR3 has 11 residues. Trimming left V 7 bases short and J 7 bases short, with 8 bases between. Germline V gene sequence: CDR1 SGHVS, CDR2 FNYEAQ. CDR3 in amino acids: CASTNGNEQFF. In DNA, the CDR3 is TGTGCCAGCACTAACGGGAATGAGCAGTTCTTC.

The chain has TRBV29-1 and TRBJ2-7, with 13 bases fitting TRBD2. Germline CDR1 is SQVTM and CDR2 is ANQGSEA. Unmatched junction bases numbered 7, after V lost 6 bases and J lost 2 bases. This CDR3 spans 15 amino acids. This CDR3 reads CSVAGTSGDPYEQYF. CDR3 nucleotides: TGCAGCGTCGCCGGGACTAGCGGGGACCCCTACGAGCAGTACTTC.

This chain uses TRBV4-3 with TRBJ1-2; 9 bases match TRBD1. The germline V gene encodes CDR1 LGHNA and CDR2 YSLEER. The CDR3 is made up of 16 amino acids. After removal of 0 bases from V and 0 bases from J, the junction contained 2 bases not matched to a gene. This chain's CDR3 is CASSQDGDRANYGYTF. The CDR3, as DNA: TGCGCCAGCAGCCAAGATGGGGACAGGGCTAACTATGGCTACACCTTC.

The chain couples TRBV18 to TRBJ2-7; D is possibly TRBD2 (5 bases). Germline V gives CDR1 KGHSH, CDR2 LQKENI. The CDR3 spans 13 residues. V was clipped by 3 bases and J by 6 bases, with 12 bases between them. As DNA, the CDR3 is TGTGCCAGCTCACCCGATTCCGGGATCGAGCAGTACTTC. It translates to CASSPDSGIEQYF.